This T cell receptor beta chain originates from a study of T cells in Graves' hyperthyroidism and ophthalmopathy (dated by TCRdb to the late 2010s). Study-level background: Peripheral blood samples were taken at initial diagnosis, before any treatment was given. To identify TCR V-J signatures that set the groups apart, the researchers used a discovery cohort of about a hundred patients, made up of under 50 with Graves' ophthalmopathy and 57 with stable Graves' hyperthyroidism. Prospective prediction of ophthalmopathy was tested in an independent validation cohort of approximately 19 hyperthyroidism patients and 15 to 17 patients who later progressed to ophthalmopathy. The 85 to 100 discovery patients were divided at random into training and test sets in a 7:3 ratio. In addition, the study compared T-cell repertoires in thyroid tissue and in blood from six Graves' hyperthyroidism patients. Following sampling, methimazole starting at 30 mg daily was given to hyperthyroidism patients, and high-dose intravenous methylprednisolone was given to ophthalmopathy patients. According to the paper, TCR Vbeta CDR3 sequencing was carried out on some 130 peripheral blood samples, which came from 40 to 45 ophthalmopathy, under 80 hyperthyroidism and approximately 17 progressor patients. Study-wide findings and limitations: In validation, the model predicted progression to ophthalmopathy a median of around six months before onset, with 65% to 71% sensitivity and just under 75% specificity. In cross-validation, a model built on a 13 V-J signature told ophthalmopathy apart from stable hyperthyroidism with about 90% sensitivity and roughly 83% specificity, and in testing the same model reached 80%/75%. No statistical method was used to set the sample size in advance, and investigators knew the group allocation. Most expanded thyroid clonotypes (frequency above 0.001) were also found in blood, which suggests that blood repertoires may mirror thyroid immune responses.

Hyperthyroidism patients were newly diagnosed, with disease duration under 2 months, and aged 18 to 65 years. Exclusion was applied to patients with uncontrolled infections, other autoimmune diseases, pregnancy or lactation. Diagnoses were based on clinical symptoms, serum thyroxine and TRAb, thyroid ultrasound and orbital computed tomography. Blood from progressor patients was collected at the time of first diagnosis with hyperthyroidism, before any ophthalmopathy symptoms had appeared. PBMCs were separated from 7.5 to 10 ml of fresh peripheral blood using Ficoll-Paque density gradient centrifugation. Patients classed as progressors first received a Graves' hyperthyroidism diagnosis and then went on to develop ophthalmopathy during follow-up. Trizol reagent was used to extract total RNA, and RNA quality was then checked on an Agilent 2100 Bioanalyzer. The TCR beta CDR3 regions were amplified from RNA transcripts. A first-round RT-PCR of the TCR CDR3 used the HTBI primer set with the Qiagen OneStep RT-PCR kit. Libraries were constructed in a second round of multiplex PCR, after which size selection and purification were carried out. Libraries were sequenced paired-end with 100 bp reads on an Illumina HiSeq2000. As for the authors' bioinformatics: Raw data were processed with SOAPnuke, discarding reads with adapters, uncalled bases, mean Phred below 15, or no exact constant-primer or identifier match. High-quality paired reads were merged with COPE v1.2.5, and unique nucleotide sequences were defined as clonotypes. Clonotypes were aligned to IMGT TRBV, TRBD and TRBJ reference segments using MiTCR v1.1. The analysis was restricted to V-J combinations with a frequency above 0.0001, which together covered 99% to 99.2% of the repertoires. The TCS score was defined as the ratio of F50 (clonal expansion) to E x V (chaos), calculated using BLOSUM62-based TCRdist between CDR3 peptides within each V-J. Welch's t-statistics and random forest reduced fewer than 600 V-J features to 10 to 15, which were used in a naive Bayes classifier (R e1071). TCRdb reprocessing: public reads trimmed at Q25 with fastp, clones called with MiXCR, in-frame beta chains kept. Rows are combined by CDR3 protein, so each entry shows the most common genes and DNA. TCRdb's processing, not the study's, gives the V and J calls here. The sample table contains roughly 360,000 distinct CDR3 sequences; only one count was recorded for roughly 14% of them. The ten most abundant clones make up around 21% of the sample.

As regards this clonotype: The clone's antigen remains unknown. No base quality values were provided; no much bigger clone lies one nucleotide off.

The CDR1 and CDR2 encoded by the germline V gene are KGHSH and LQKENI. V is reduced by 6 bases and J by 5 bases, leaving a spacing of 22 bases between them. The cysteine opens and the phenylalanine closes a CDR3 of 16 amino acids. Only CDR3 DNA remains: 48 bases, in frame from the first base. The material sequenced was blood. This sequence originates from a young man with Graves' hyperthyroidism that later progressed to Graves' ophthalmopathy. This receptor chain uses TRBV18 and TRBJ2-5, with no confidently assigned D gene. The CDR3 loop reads CASSRPTQDAFETQYF. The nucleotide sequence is TGTGCCAGCTCGCGACCGACACAAGATGCGTTTGAGACCCAGTACTTC.